The 27 T cell receptor beta chains given below trace back to one sample, sequenced in a study of blood T cell repertoires in COVID-19. Sequencing was performed with immunoSEQ multiplex PCR; in TCRdb, only in-frame clones are kept and a portion is missing. The data contain about 300,000 clones, approximately 91% of them singletons. Sequencing was carried out using peripheral blood. The receptor set was obtained from a man younger than 30 with active or convalescent COVID-19.

This clone was picked up one time. This chain joins TRBV9 and TRBJ2-3, with D possibly being TRBD2 (6 bases). Germline values: CDR1 SGDLS, CDR2 YYNGEE. The germline V and J ends were trimmed by 2 bases and 2 bases, with 12 bases remaining between them. The CDR3 runs to 15 residues. The CDR3 DNA reads TGTGCCAGCAGCGTGTCAGTAGCGGACACAGATACGCAGTATTTT. This codes for CASSVSVADTDTQYF.

The chain recombines TRBV27 with TRBJ1-1; the D gene is possibly TRBD1 (5 bases). The CDR3 is 14 residues long. Between the trimmed V and J ends, which lost 0 bases and 5 bases, there was a span of 10 bases. The germline gives CDR1 MNHEY, CDR2 SMNVEV (reference sequence). The DNA for the CDR3 is TGTGCCAGCAGTTTATCAGGGGCTGGGACTGAAGCTTTCTTT. Translating gives CASSLSGAGTEAFF.

A note on this clone: Other DNA sequences within the sample encode an identical CDR3. CDR3 in amino acids: CASSQRGNYGYTF. For the CDR3, the DNA is TGCGCCAGCAGCCAACGAGGGAACTATGGCTACACCTTC. The chain combines TRBV4-3 with TRBJ1-2; no clear D. Germline lookup yields CDR1 LGHNA and CDR2 YSLEER. V lost 2 bases and J 2 bases, leaving 6 bases between the germline ends. CDR3 length: 13 residues.

The chain is built from TRBV7-8 and TRBJ2-3; 7 bases map to TRBD1. V lost 4 bases to trimming and J lost 1 base; unmatched junction nucleotides: 11. This CDR3 contains 17 residues. The V gene's germline CDR1 is SGHVS and CDR2 FQNEAQ. CDR3 sequence (DNA): TGTGCCAGCAGCTCCCCATCGACAGGACAGGGCACAGATACGCAGTATTTT. Translated: CASSSPSTGQGTDTQYF.

The chain uses TRBV19 and TRBJ1-5; no reliable D call. Germline V CDR1 and CDR2: LNHDA, SQIVND (reference sequence). This CDR3 region has 14 residues. The germline V and J ends were trimmed by 5 bases and 6 bases, with 14 bases remaining between them. CDR3 amino acids: CASSPSTSSQPQHF. The CDR3 region has the DNA TGTGCCAGTAGTCCCTCGACCTCTAGTCAGCCCCAGCATTTT.

V and J are TRBV11-2 and TRBJ1-1; 8 bases align to TRBD1. V lost 5 bases, J lost 5 bases, and 7 bases stayed unmatched. This CDR3 comprises 14 residues. The germline gives CDR1 SGHAT, CDR2 FQNNGV. The CDR3 DNA reads as TGTGCCAGCAGCCCGGGGACAGGTCGAACTGAAGCTTTCTTT. Translated: CASSPGTGRTEAFF.

V usage is TRBV20-1 and J usage is TRBJ2-1; TRBD1 might be the D (6 bases). Trimming took off 3 bases at V and 7 bases at J, with 13 bases between the two ends. Germline assignment: CDR1 DFQATT and CDR2 SNEGSKA (reference sequence). This CDR3 contains 13 residues. The DNA for the CDR3 is TGCAGTGCTAGTTCTGTCAGGGGAAATGAGCAGTTCTTC. Its protein product is CSASSVRGNEQFF.

The chain uses TRBV29-1 and TRBJ1-1; 7 nucleotides match TRBD1. The germline gives CDR1 SQVTM, CDR2 ANQGSEA. The CDR3 length is 13 residues. J gave up 0 bases and V 5 bases, and 3 bases lay outside the gene matches. This CDR3 is CSVPGQLNTEAFF. The CDR3 nucleotides are TGCAGCGTTCCGGGACAGCTGAACACTGAAGCTTTCTTT.

The chain links TRBV7-9 to TRBJ1-1, with 7 bases matching TRBD1. CDR3 length equals 16 residues. The trim removed 5 bases at V and 1 base at J, leaving 10 bases unmatched. Germline V lookup: CDR1 SEHNR, CDR2 FQNEAQ (reference sequence). The CDR3 region is CASSRQQGTGNTEAFF. The CDR3 DNA follows: TGTGCCAGCAGCCGGCAACAGGGGACGGGGAACACTGAAGCTTTCTTT. The full variable domain, its missing parts supplied by reference TRBV7-9 and TRBJ1-1, is DTGVSQNPRHKITKRGQNVTFRCDPISEHNRLYWYRQTLGQGPEFLTYFQNEAQLEKSRLLSDRFSAERPKGSFSTLEIQRTEQGDSAMYLCASSRQQGTGNTEAFFGQGTRLTVV.

The genes are TRBV3-1 (or the pseudogene TRBV3-2) and TRBJ2-7, with D tentatively TRBD2 (6 bases). The CDR3 has 13 residues. The germline V and J ends were trimmed by 1 base and 4 bases, with 8 bases remaining between them. The germline V gene has CDR1 LGHDT and CDR2 YNNKEL (reference sequence). For the CDR3, the DNA is TGTGCCAGCAGCCAAGCGGAGGGTTACGAGCAGTACTTC. It is translated as CASSQAEGYEQYF.

This chain uses TRBV5-1 with TRBJ2-5, with 7 bases fitting TRBD1. Germline V lookup: CDR1 SGHRS, CDR2 YFSETQ. J was trimmed by 5 bases and V by 4 bases; bases with no gene match: 11. CDR3 length equals 15 residues. The CDR3, as DNA: TGCGCCAGCAGCCCCTCGGACAGGTCCGTGGAGACCCAGTACTTC. This sequence encodes CASSPSDRSVETQYF.

The chain links TRBV6-2 or TRBV6-3 to TRBJ2-3; TRBD2 might be the D (6 bases). V gave up 6 bases and J gave up 6 bases, with 19 bases separating them. CDR3 length: 15 amino acids. Germline values: CDR1 MNHEY, CDR2 SVGEGT. The CDR3 DNA reads TGTGCCAGCAGCCCCCCCGGGGGTATAAGGGATACGCAGTATTTT. Translating it yields CASSPPGGIRDTQYF.

The chain employs TRBV10-2 and TRBJ1-5; 9 bases agree with TRBD1. The CDR3 runs 15 residues. Losses at the gene ends were 4 bases for V and 3 bases for J; bases not matched to a gene: 4. Germline lookup yields CDR1 WSHSY and CDR2 SAAADI. The CDR3 region has the DNA TGCGCCAGCAGTGCGGGGACAGGGTCCAATCAGCCCCAGCATTTT. Its translation is CASSAGTGSNQPQHF.

This chain links TRBV2 with TRBJ2-2, with TRBD1 matching over 7 bases. V lost 6 bases and J lost 6; bases outside the gene matches: 7. Germline loops: CDR1 SNHLY, CDR2 FYNNEI. CDR3 size: 14 residues. For the CDR3, the DNA is TGTGCCAGCAGCGGTCGTACAGGGGCCGGGGAGCTGTTTTTT. It specifies CASSGRTGAGELFF.

The chain couples TRBV9 to TRBJ1-2; 9 bases line up with TRBD1. Germline-derived CDR1 and CDR2 are SGDLS and YYNGEE. The CDR3 has 13 residues. With 3 bases clipped from V and 8 bases from J, the junction kept 5 bases outside the gene matches. The DNA of the CDR3 is TGTGCCAGCAGCGGGGACAGGGTACGCGGCTACACCTTC. Translating gives CASSGDRVRGYTF.

This sequence joins TRBV12-3 or TRBV12-4 and TRBJ1-5; D uncertain. The CDR3 length is 12 residues. V dropped 10 bases and J dropped 3 bases, with 10 bases sitting between them. The CDR3 DNA reads as TGTGCCACCCCATCCAACAATCAGCCCCAGCATTTT. This gives the protein CATPSNNQPQHF.

V and J are TRBV29-1 and TRBJ1-2; D may be TRBD1 (5 bases). Germline V gives CDR1 SQVTM, CDR2 ANQGSEA. The CDR3 is 16 amino acids. The V gene lost 0 bases and the J gene lost 0 bases, with 14 bases spanning the gap. The CDR3 region is CSVEEGGETANYGYTF. The CDR3 DNA reads as TGCAGCGTTGAAGAGGGAGGGGAAACAGCTAACTATGGCTACACCTTC.

The gene calls are TRBV27 and TRBJ1-5; no reliable D call. Germline CDR1 and CDR2: MNHEY and SMNVEV (reference sequence). The V end was cut by 5 bases, the J end by 3 bases, with 8 bases between. This CDR3 comprises 13 residues. The CDR3 sequence is CASSRTANQPQHF. The CDR3 DNA reads as TGTGCCAGCAGTAGAACAGCCAATCAGCCCCAGCATTTT.

This rearrangement joins TRBV14 to TRBJ2-4; no clear D. In germline, CDR1 is SGHDN, CDR2 FVKESK. The germline V and J ends were trimmed by 2 bases and 2 bases, with 7 bases remaining between them. The CDR3 totals 14 residues. CDR3 sequence reads: CASSQFVSKNIQYF. The CDR3 DNA sequence: TGTGCCAGCAGCCAATTCGTGTCCAAAAACATTCAGTACTTC.

The CDR3 here is CASSPGQGAREKLFF. In DNA, the CDR3 is TGTGCCAGCAGCCCTGGACAGGGGGCGCGCGAAAAACTGTTTTTT. The rearrangement links TRBV5-4 to TRBJ1-4, with 11 bases aligning to TRBD1. V was pared by 4 bases and J by 8 bases, with 7 bases of the junction left unmatched. Germline-derived CDR1 and CDR2 are SGHNT and YYREEE (reference sequence). This CDR3 spans 15 amino acids.

There are a few counts of this clone. The V call is TRBV4-1, the J call TRBJ2-7; a possible D gene is TRBD2 (5 bases). The CDR3 totals 15 residues. Deletions cut 0 bases from V and 3 bases from J, with 12 bases between. Germline V gene data show CDR1 as MGHRA and CDR2 as YSYEKL. The CDR3 spells CASSQEFGGGYEQYF. The CDR3 DNA sequence: TGCGCCAGCAGCCAAGAATTTGGCGGAGGCTACGAGCAGTACTTC.

This sequence joins TRBV7-9 and TRBJ1-1; a weak D match, TRBD1 (5 bases). The CDR3 loop spans 14 amino acids. V was clipped by 5 bases and J by 3 bases, with 13 bases between them. Germline V gene lookup returns CDR1 SEHNR and CDR2 FQNEAQ (reference sequence). CDR3: CASSDQGVYTEAFF. The CDR3 bases are TGTGCCAGCAGCGATCAAGGGGTTTACACTGAAGCTTTCTTT.

This clone turned up a few times. The J gene is TRBJ1-1, the V gene TRBV18; D remains unclear. Per germline, CDR1 KGHSH and CDR2 LQKENI. This CDR3 is built from 13 residues. V gave up 3 bases and J gave up 3 bases, with 8 bases separating them. CDR3 amino acids: CASSPGRYTEAFF. The CDR3 nucleotides read TGTGCCAGCTCACCCGGTCGGTACACTGAAGCTTTCTTT.

This clone was found once. The V gene is TRBV6-5, the J gene TRBJ1-1; TRBD1 agrees at 7 bases. Germline-derived CDR1 and CDR2 are MNHEY and SVGAGI. After removal of 2 bases from V and 5 bases from J, the junction contained 5 bases not matched to a gene. The length of the CDR3 is 14 residues. This chain's CDR3 is CASSYDRAWTEAFF. In DNA form, the CDR3 reads TGTGCCAGCAGTTACGACAGGGCCTGGACTGAAGCTTTCTTT.

The chain joins TRBV7-8 to TRBJ2-5, with 10 bases aligning to TRBD1. Germline values: CDR1 SGHVS, CDR2 FQNEAQ. J was trimmed by 4 bases and V by 5 bases; bases with no gene match: 7. There are 15 residues in the CDR3. CDR3 in DNA: TGTGCCAGCAGCCAGGGACAGGGGATGAGAGAGACCCAGTACTTC. It yields the protein CASSQGQGMRETQYF.

This clone was seen only once. CDR3: CASSMDRDNEQFF. Here the CDR3 DNA reads TGTGCCAGCTCAATGGACAGGGACAATGAGCAGTTCTTC. The genes are TRBV18 and TRBJ2-1, with TRBD1 matching over 8 bases. Germline V lookup: CDR1 KGHSH, CDR2 LQKENI. Unmatched junction bases numbered 2, after V lost 5 bases and J lost 5 bases. The CDR3 runs to 13 residues.

The chain employs TRBV9 and TRBJ2-3; 7 positions match TRBD2. The V segment lost 3 bases and the J segment 2 bases; nucleotides outside the gene matches: 12. The CDR3 totals 17 residues. The germline CDR1 and CDR2 sequences are SGDLS and YYNGEE. The chain's CDR3 is CASSAPRILADTDTQYF. As DNA, the CDR3 is TGTGCCAGCAGCGCACCGCGGATCCTAGCGGACACAGATACGCAGTATTTT.